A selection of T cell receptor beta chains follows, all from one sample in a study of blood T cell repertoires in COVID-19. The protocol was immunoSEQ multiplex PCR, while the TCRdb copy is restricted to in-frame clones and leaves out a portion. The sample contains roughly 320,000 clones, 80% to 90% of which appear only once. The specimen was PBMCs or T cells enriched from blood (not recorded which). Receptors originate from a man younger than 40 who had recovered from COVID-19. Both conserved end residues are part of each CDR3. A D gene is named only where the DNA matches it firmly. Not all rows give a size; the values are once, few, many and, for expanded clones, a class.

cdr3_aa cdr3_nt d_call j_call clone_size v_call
CASSRDYGELFF TGTGCCAGCAGCAGGGACTACGGGGAGCTGTTTTTT TRBD2 TRBJ2-2 NA TRBV5-6
CASSRGPDVEGEQYF TGCGCCAGCAGCCGGGGACCGGACGTGGAGGGGGAGCAGTACTTC NA TRBJ2-7 NA TRBV5-1
CASSLVASGSREQYF TGTGCCAGCAGCTTAGTGGCTAGCGGGAGCCGGGAGCAGTACTTC TRBD2 TRBJ2-7 NA TRBV11-3
CAISEQGSGYEQYF TGTGCCATCAGTGAGCAGGGGTCGGGGTACGAGCAGTACTTC NA TRBJ2-7 once TRBV10-3
CASSHNYRGPDTQYF TGTGCCAGCAGCCATAACTACAGGGGGCCAGATACGCAGTATTTT TRBD1 TRBJ2-3 NA TRBV3-1/TRBV3-2
CASSYPGPSHF TGTGCCAGCAGTTACCCAGGTCCTTCCCACTTT NA TRBJ1-6 NA TRBV6-2/TRBV6-3
CSGDRGDF TGCAGCGGGGACAGGGGAGACTTC TRBD1 TRBJ1-2 few TRBV29-1
CAISVQGSEQYF TGTGCCATCAGTGTACAGGGAAGCGAGCAGTACTTC NA TRBJ2-7 NA TRBV10-3
CASSQDSPGIRNSPLHF TGTGCCAGCAGCCAAGATTCCCCAGGGATCAGAAATTCACCCCTCCACTTT NA TRBJ1-6 few TRBV14
CASSGAPGSAGELFF TGTGCCAGCAGTGGAGCTCCGGGTAGCGCCGGGGAGCTGTTTTTT NA TRBJ2-2 once TRBV2
CASSLLSGTRQETQYF TGTGCCAGCAGCTTGCTTTCCGGGACACGCCAAGAGACCCAGTACTTC NA TRBJ2-5 NA TRBV5-6
CASSQEGPKRQDSVITEAFF TGTGCCAGCAGCCAAGAGGGTCCTAAACGGCAGGACAGTGTAATTACTGAAGCTTTCTTT NA TRBJ1-1 NA TRBV3-1/TRBV3-2
CASSDPGTGTYEQYF TGCGCCAGCAGTGATCCCGGGACAGGGACCTACGAGCAGTACTTC TRBD1 TRBJ2-7 NA TRBV10-2
CASSESLVRETQYF TGTGCCAGCAGTGAATCTCTCGTCCGAGAGACCCAGTACTTC NA TRBJ2-5 NA TRBV25-1
CASSERLLVGTGGYGYTF TGTGCCAGCAGTGAAAGATTGTTAGTGGGAACAGGGGGCTATGGCTACACCTTC TRBD1 TRBJ1-2 few TRBV6-1
CASSGGTGNTIYF TGCGCCAGCAGCGGGGGGACTGGAAACACCATATATTTT NA TRBJ1-3 NA TRBV5-1
CASGTGGSTEAFF TGTGCCAGCGGGACAGGGGGTAGCACTGAAGCTTTCTTT TRBD1 TRBJ1-1 NA TRBV19
CATGQGAGYTF TGTGCCACGGGACAGGGGGCTGGCTACACCTTC TRBD1 TRBJ1-2 few TRBV10-3
CASSIRANRGLNTEAFF TGTGCCAGTAGTATACGTGCCAACAGGGGGCTGAACACTGAAGCTTTCTTT TRBD1 TRBJ1-1 NA TRBV19
CASTSGTAYSYEQYF TGTGCCAGCACCTCCGGGACAGCCTACTCCTACGAGCAGTACTTC TRBD1 TRBJ2-7 NA TRBV11-1
CASSQDDFAGTWGTQYF TGTGCCAGCAGCCAAGATGATTTCGCCGGGACTTGGGGGACCCAGTACTTC NA TRBJ2-5 NA TRBV14
CASSPTGAQPQHF TGTGCCAGCAGCCCCACAGGGGCCCAGCCCCAGCATTTT TRBD1 TRBJ1-5 NA TRBV6-4
CATGTKFF TGTGCCACCGGGACTAAGTTCTTC TRBD2 TRBJ2-1 NA TRBV5-8
CASSLLRRNREPYQPQHF TGTGCCAGCAGTTTATTAAGGCGAAACAGGGAGCCCTATCAGCCCCAGCATTTT NA TRBJ1-5 NA TRBV27
CSVEGQGEHTIYF TGCAGCGTCGAGGGACAGGGGGAGCACACCATATATTTT TRBD1 TRBJ1-3 few TRBV29-1
CASSRGVAGLDTQYF TGCGCCAGCAGCCGGGGGGTAGCGGGCCTAGATACGCAGTATTTT TRBD2 TRBJ2-3 NA TRBV5-1
CASSLVALDRLQGRYTF TGTGCCAGCAGCTTGGTGGCGCTCGACAGGCTCCAAGGGCGCTACACCTTC NA TRBJ1-2 NA TRBV5-5
CASSLVGGNTEAFF TGTGCCAGCAGCTTAGTGGGGGGGAACACTGAAGCTTTCTTT NA TRBJ1-1 few TRBV7-8
CASSVVGGGAAGANVLTF TGTGCCAGCAGCGTAGTGGGCGGGGGGGCTGCTGGGGCCAACGTCCTGACTTTC TRBD2 TRBJ2-6 NA TRBV9
CASRTSRRVRDTQYF TGCGCCAGCAGGACTAGTCGGCGGGTTCGTGATACGCAGTATTTT NA TRBJ2-3 NA TRBV5-1
CASSPFDGTDGTNEKLFF TGTGCCAGCTCACCTTTTGACGGGACAGACGGAACTAATGAAAAACTGTTTTTT TRBD1 TRBJ1-4 NA TRBV18
CASSPRTGPTDTQYF TGCGCCAGCAGCCCAAGGACAGGGCCCACAGATACGCAGTATTTT TRBD1 TRBJ2-3 NA TRBV5-1
CASSPFPRDEAFF TGTGCCAGCTCCCCCTTCCCGAGGGATGAAGCTTTCTTT NA TRBJ1-1 NA TRBV18